Sequencing of this TCR beta chain was carried out in a study of blood T cells in healthy people across ages. Study-wide points: TCR beta diversity, measured per million T cells, fell in a roughly linear way with age.

Individuals who donated were healthy Caucasians from Russia aged roughly 6 to 95. As to this clonotype: What it binds is not known.

The germline V gene encodes CDR1 SGHNT and CDR2 YYREEE (reference sequence). The CDR3 covers 16 residues. V was shortened by 5 bases and J by 2 bases, with 19 bases between the two germline ends. The use of a sample-barcoded 5' primer and a J-beta primer mix characterized a second PCR of about 6 to 12 cycles. The template-switch adaptor, which had 12 random nucleotides, put a tag on each cDNA molecule. TCRdb passed the 5' RACE reads through MiXCR, listing each CDR3 protein once. The sample contains 450,000 to 600,000 distinct CDR3 sequences, about 29% of which appear only once. These records were also assigned to another study, of T cells of mothers and their children.

What was sequenced was blood. The receptor was isolated from a boy between 2 and 10 years old in good health. This chain connects TRBV5-4 to TRBJ2-5, with D perhaps matching TRBD1 or TRBD2 (5 bases each). Written as DNA, the CDR3 is TGTGCCAGCAGACGCCGGGACGGTGGGGGTCAAGAGACCCAGTACTTC. Amino acid sequence: CASRRRDGGGQETQYF.